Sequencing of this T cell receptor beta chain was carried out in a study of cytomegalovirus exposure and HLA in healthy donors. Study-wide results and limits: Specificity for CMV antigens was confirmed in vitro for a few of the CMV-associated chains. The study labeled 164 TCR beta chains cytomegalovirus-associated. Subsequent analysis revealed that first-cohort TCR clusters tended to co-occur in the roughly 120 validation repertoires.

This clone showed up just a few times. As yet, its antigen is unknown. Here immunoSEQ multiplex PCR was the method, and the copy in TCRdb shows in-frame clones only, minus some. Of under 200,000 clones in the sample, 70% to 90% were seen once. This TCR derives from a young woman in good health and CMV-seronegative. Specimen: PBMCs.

The CDR3 sequence is CASSLSYAGADTEAFF. The DNA for the CDR3 is TGTGCCAGCAGCTTATCTTATGCGGGGGCCGACACTGAAGCTTTCTTT. The rearrangement links TRBV7-9 to TRBJ1-1, with D tentatively TRBD1 (6 bases). The CDR3 extends over 16 amino acids. The V end was cut by 2 bases, the J end by 3 bases, with 16 bases between. In germline, CDR1 is SEHNR, CDR2 FQNEAQ (reference sequence). Full variable domain (missing parts from reference TRBV7-9 and TRBJ1-1): DTGVSQNPRHKITKRGQNVTFRCDPISEHNRLYWYRQTLGQGPEFLTYFQNEAQLEKSRLLSDRFSAERPKGSFSTLEIQRTEQGDSAMYLCASSLSYAGADTEAFFGQGTRLTVV.